In its sample, the clone carrying this T cell receptor beta chain was seen many times. Amplification yielded TCR beta CDR3 regions, with RNA transcripts as the source. HTBI primers were the set used in a first-round RT-PCR of the TCR CDR3. TCRdb recomputed calls from the multiplex PCR reads with MiXCR, one row per CDR3 protein. This sample has a few hundred thousand distinct CDR3 sequences, with just over 45% found just once. The V end lost 4 bases, the J end lost 1 base, and 4 bases lay between the germline ends. This CDR3 contains 12 residues. Per the germline V gene, CDR1 is SQVTM and CDR2 is ANQGSEA. This record belongs to a study of T cells in Graves' hyperthyroidism and ophthalmopathy.

The sequence was collected from a woman between 18 and 29 years old with Graves' hyperthyroidism. This rearrangement joins TRBV29-1 to TRBJ2-2; no clear D. Input material: peripheral blood or thyroid tissue (not recorded which). Here the CDR3 DNA reads TGCAGCGTTGCTCGGAACACCGGGGAGCTGTTTTTT. Translated, it gives CSVARNTGELFF.